Each of the 18 T cell receptor beta chains below was sequenced from the same sample in a study of immune characterization of retroperitoneal liposarcoma (dated by TCRdb to the late 2010s). Preparation of the library involved PCR. Reads for this sample came from a NextSeq 500. TCRdb cleaned the public reads at Q25 with fastp, built clones with MiXCR and kept in-frame beta chains. All rows with the same CDR3 protein become a single entry with the most common DNA and genes. Across this sample there are roughly 11,000 distinct CDR3 sequences, with 45% to 50% seen only once. Around 9.3% of the sample belongs to the ten largest clones. The sequenced sample consisted of tumor tissue. The receptor source for this set is a female donor with retroperitoneal liposarcoma.

The chain uses TRBV25-1 and TRBJ2-1, with 11 bases matching TRBD2. There are 16 residues in the CDR3. Per germline, CDR1 MGHDK and CDR2 SYGVNS. Trimming removed 3 bases from V and 2 bases from J; junction bases left unmatched: 3. The CDR3 loop is CASSELAGGAYNEQFF. In DNA form, the CDR3 reads TGTGCCAGCAGTGAGCTAGCGGGAGGAGCCTACAATGAGCAGTTCTTC. Using reference TRBV25-1 and TRBJ2-1 for the parts outside the CDR3, the full variable domain is EADIYQTPRYLVIGTGKKITLECSQTMGHDKMYWYQQDPGMELHLIHYSYGVNSTEKGDLSSESTVSRIRTEHFPLTLESARPSHTSQYLCASSELAGGAYNEQFFGPGTRLTVL.

This clonotype was found a few times. The chain couples TRBV7-2 to TRBJ2-5; 10 nucleotides match TRBD1. The assigned J gene may be wrong: the sequence end matches TRBJ2-1 better. Per the germline V gene, CDR1 is SGHTA and CDR2 is FQGNSA. This CDR3 is 16 amino acids long. Here the CDR3 DNA reads TGTGCCAGCAGCTTAGTTGCGAGACAGGGACAGGGGACCCAGTTCTTC. Its translation is CASSLVARQGQGTQFF.

The genes are TRBV12-3 or TRBV12-4 and TRBJ2-1, with D possibly matching TRBD2 (6 bases). The CDR3 runs 19 residues. Between the trimmed V and J ends, which lost 7 bases and 1 base, there was a span of 26 bases. Written as DNA, the CDR3 is TGTGCCAGCAAAGGTACCGACCCAAGGCGCGCGGGATCCTACAATGAGCAGTTCTTC. It specifies CASKGTDPRRAGSYNEQFF.

The V gene is TRBV27, the J gene TRBJ2-7; either TRBD1 or TRBD2 may fit D (5 bases each). V was cut by 6 bases and J by 1 base, with 10 bases left in between. CDR3 length equals 13 residues. Germline CDR1 is MNHEY and CDR2 is SMNVEV (reference sequence). This CDR3 is CASSLGRSYEQYF. CDR3 sequence (DNA): TGTGCCAGCAGCCTGGGACGTTCCTACGAGCAGTACTTC.

This clonotype was seen only a few times. The chain is built from TRBV6-5 and TRBJ2-1, with 7 bases lining up with TRBD2. V gave up 6 bases and J gave up 9 bases; unmatched junction bases: 14. The CDR3 covers 15 residues. The germline V gene has CDR1 MNHEY and CDR2 SVGAGI. The CDR3 coding sequence is TGTGCCAGCAGACCTTCTGGCGGGAGCATGGGTGAGCAGTTCTTC. Residues: CASRPSGGSMGEQFF.

Comments on this clonotype: It is likely a read error, because the conserved phenylalanine at the end of the CDR3 is missing. The limits of the CDR3 on the DNA are not certain, so only TCRdb's listed CDR3 is given. V gene TRBV6-5 combines with J gene TRBJ2-5; TRBD2, the D gene given by the table, was not confirmed from the DNA. Per the germline V gene, CDR1 is MNHEY and CDR2 is SVGAGI. The CDR3 numbers 10 amino acids, ends counted. This CDR3 is CANLRSGVGY.

The rearrangement uses TRBV6-5 and TRBJ2-3; D is uncertain. CDR1 is MNHEY and CDR2 is SVGAGI in the germline V gene. V shed 7 bases and J shed 2 bases, with 4 bases lying between them. This CDR3 comprises 11 residues. As DNA, the CDR3 is TGTGCCAGCAAGGTCACAGATACGCAGTATTTT. Encoded protein: CASKVTDTQYF.

The chain is built from TRBV28 and TRBJ2-5; D may be TRBD1 (5 bases). Gene TRBJ2-7 matches the end of the DNA better, so the J call may be wrong. From germline, CDR1 is MDHEN and CDR2 SYDVKM. The length of the CDR3 is 12 residues. CDR3 coding DNA: TGTGCCAGCAGTACAGGAACCTACGAGCAGTACTTC. Translated: CASSTGTYEQYF.

In its sample, this clonotype ranks as medium-sized. J is TRBJ2-1 and V is TRBV6-1; 9 bases fit TRBD2. The J call may be wrong; the DNA end is better matched by TRBJ2-7. Looked up from germline, CDR1 is MNHNS and CDR2 is SASEGT. The CDR3 contains 17 residues. CDR3 amino acids: CASSEEYLAGFNNEQYF. The CDR3 bases are TGTGCCAGCAGTGAAGAGTACCTAGCGGGATTTAACAATGAGCAGTACTTC.

The rearrangement links TRBV6-5 to TRBJ2-6; D unresolved. The germline CDR1 and CDR2 sequences are MNHEY and SVGAGI. Trimming cost V 5 bases and J 2 bases, with 10 bases left between them. CDR3 size: 15 residues. The CDR3 loop reads CASSQPTTGANVLTF. The DNA of the CDR3 is TGTGCCAGCAGTCAACCAACCACTGGGGCCAACGTCCTGACTTTC.

The chain combines TRBV11-2 with TRBJ2-3, with D perhaps TRBD1 (6 bases). Germline CDR1 reads SGHAT; CDR2 reads FQNNGV. The CDR3 is 17 amino acids. Trimming removed 4 bases from V and 0 bases from J, with 17 bases in between. The CDR3 loop reads CASSSRQARRSTDTQYF. DNA of the CDR3: TGTGCCAGCAGCTCAAGACAGGCGCGCCGGAGCACAGATACGCAGTATTTT.

Notes on this clonotype: This likely comes from a read error, as the CDR3 has no conserved phenylalanine or tryptophan at its end. This chain connects TRBV7-2 to TRBJ2-4; no firm D call. The J call may be in error: the DNA end matches TRBJ2-5 better. Germline assignment: CDR1 SGHTA and CDR2 FQGNSA. The CDR3 spans 10 residues. CDR3 loop: CASSLETQYL. In nucleotides, the CDR3 is TGTGCCAGCAGCTTGGAGACCCAGTACTTG.

This sequence joins TRBV6-5 and TRBJ1-2, with TRBD1 identical over 9 bases. The CDR3 is 14 amino acids. J was trimmed by 6 bases and V by 4 bases; bases with no gene match: 6. The germline V gene has CDR1 MNHEY and CDR2 SVGAGI. CDR3 sequence: CASSFQGQGDGYTF. The CDR3 DNA reads TGTGCCAGCAGTTTCCAGGGACAGGGTGATGGCTACACCTTC.

The V gene is TRBV12-3 or TRBV12-4, the J gene TRBJ2-1; D is unresolved. The V gene lost 4 bases and the J gene lost 8 bases, with 9 bases spanning the gap. The length of the CDR3 is 12 residues. The CDR3 spells CASSSRRDEQFF. In DNA, the CDR3 is TGTGCCAGCAGTTCTCGAAGGGATGAGCAGTTCTTC.

CDR3 amino acids: CASSLGNRDRQKSSSGANVLTF. For the CDR3, the DNA is TGTGCCAGCAGCTTAGGAAACCGGGACAGACAGAAAAGTAGCTCTGGGGCCAACGTCCTGACTTTC. The genes are TRBV7-2 and TRBJ2-6; 7 positions agree with TRBD1. The ends lost 1 base at V and 0 bases at J; junction bases unmatched: 18. Germline-derived CDR1 and CDR2 are SGHTA and FQGNSA. The CDR3 contains 22 residues.

Here the CDR3 DNA reads TGTGCCAGCAGTTACCTATTAAATAGCGGCAGCTACGAGCAGTACTTC. The encoded protein is CASSYLLNSGSYEQYF. This chain uses TRBV6-1 with TRBJ2-5; D possibly corresponds to TRBD2 (6 bases). TRBJ2-7 matches the DNA end more closely, so the J call is doubtful. The CDR3 spans 16 residues. CDR1 and CDR2 (germline): MNHNS, SASEGT.

This clonotype occurred a few times. This rearrangement joins TRBV27 to TRBJ2-7; 8 nucleotides agree with TRBD2. J was trimmed by 3 bases and V by 4 bases; bases with no gene match: 11. CDR1 and CDR2 (germline): MNHEY, SMNVEV (reference sequence). The CDR3 loop spans 16 amino acids. CDR3 nucleotide sequence: TGTGCCAGCAGTTACCGGGGGGGGGCGATTTTCTACGAGCAGTACTTC. Its protein product is CASSYRGGAIFYEQYF.

This clonotype rates as medium-sized. V gene TRBV7-2 combines with J gene TRBJ2-3; the D gene is possibly TRBD2 (6 bases). The CDR3 contains 14 residues. The V gene lost 5 bases and the J gene lost 0 bases, with 9 bases spanning the gap. Germline V gene lookup returns CDR1 SGHTA and CDR2 FQGNSA. The CDR3 DNA reads as TGTGCCAGCAGCGGAGGAGGGAGCACAGATACGCAGTATTTT. This encodes CASSGGGSTDTQYF.